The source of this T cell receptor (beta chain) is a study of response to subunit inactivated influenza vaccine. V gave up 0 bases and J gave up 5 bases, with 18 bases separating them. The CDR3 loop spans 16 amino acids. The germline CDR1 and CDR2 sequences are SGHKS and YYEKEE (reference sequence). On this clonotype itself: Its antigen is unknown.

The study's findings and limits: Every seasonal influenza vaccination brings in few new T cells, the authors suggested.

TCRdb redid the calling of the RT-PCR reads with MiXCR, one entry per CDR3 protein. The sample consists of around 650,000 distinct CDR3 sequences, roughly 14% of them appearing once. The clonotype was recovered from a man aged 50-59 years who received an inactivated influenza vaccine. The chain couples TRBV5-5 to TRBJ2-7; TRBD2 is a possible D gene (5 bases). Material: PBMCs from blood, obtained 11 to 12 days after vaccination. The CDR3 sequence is CASSLGTGLLPHEQYF. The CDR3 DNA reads TGTGCCAGCAGCTTGGGGACCGGACTTTTGCCCCACGAGCAGTACTTC.